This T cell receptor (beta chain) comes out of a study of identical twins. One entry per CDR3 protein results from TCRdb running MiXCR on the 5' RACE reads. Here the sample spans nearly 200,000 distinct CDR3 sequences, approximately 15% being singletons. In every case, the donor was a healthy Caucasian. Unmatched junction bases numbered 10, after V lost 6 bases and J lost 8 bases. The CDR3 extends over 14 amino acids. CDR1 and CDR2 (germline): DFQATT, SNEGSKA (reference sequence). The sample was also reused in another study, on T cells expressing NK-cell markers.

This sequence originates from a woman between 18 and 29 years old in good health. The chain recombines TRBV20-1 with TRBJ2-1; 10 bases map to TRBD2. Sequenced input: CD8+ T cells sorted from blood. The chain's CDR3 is CSAERGGNAYEQFF. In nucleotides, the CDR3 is TGCAGTGCAGAGCGGGGGGGAAATGCCTATGAGCAGTTCTTC.